The 20 T cell receptor beta chains below were found in one sample sequenced in a study of early T cells in non-severe SARS-CoV-2 infection. TCRdb independently ran MiXCR on the 5' RACE reads; one entry per CDR3 protein. Seen here are fewer than 50,000 distinct CDR3 sequences, more than 5.5% observed once, and the top ten hold about 2.7%. The sequencing here drew on whole blood, taken at baseline. Source of these receptors: an adult who was a healthcare worker with PCR-confirmed SARS-CoV-2 infection or an uninfected control (not recorded which).

This clonotype was counted a few times. The chain uses TRBV7-9 and TRBJ2-1; TRBD1 aligns across 7 bases. Per germline, CDR1 SEHNR and CDR2 FQNEAQ (reference sequence). V lost 3 bases to trimming and J lost 8 bases; unmatched junction nucleotides: 10. The CDR3 is 15 amino acids. This CDR3 reads CASSFGQGVLDEQFF. The CDR3 DNA is TGTGCCAGCAGCTTCGGGCAGGGGGTCTTGGATGAGCAGTTCTTC.

This CDR3 reads CASSPNPGVGHEQFF. In DNA form, the CDR3 reads TGTGCCAGCAGCCCAAACCCCGGTGTGGGCCATGAGCAGTTCTTC. The V gene is TRBV7-3, the J gene TRBJ2-1; D not resolved. Germline V gene sequence: CDR1 SGHTA, CDR2 FQGTGA. The CDR3 covers 15 residues. V lost 5 bases to trimming and J lost 8 bases, with 19 bases between them.

The J gene is TRBJ1-1, the V gene TRBV9, with D possibly TRBD1 on 6 matching bases. The CDR3 consists of 15 residues. The ends were cut back, 3 bases at V and 0 bases at J, with 12 bases in the middle. Germline V gives CDR1 SGDLS, CDR2 YYNGEE. The CDR3 sequence: CASSAGGSLNTEAFF. CDR3 nucleotides: TGTGCCAGCAGCGCTGGGGGCAGTTTGAACACTGAAGCTTTCTTT.

This clonotype was picked up many times. CDR3 region: CASSTGLAQETQYF. The DNA of the CDR3 is TGTGCCAGCAGTACCGGACTAGCCCAAGAGACCCAGTACTTC. The rearrangement links TRBV6-5 to TRBJ2-5; 8 positions agree with TRBD2. The CDR3 is 14 amino acids. Looked up from germline, CDR1 is MNHEY and CDR2 is SVGAGI. V lost 5 bases to trimming and J lost 1 base; unmatched junction nucleotides: 3.

In its sample, this clonotype was seen a few times. The chain employs TRBV9 and TRBJ2-1; 9 positions match TRBD2. V lost 2 bases to trimming and J lost 3 bases; unmatched junction nucleotides: 3. The CDR3 is 15 amino acids. CDR1 is SGDLS, CDR2 YYNGEE, per germline. CDR3 in amino acids: CASSVTSGLYNEQFF. CDR3 nucleotides: TGTGCCAGCAGCGTGACTAGCGGCCTCTACAATGAGCAGTTCTTC.

This clonotype was seen a few times. The rearrangement links TRBV6-5 to TRBJ2-3; D remains unclear. Looked up from germline, CDR1 is MNHEY and CDR2 is SVGAGI. The germline V and J ends were trimmed by 0 bases and 2 bases, with 3 bases remaining between them. The CDR3 totals 13 residues. This CDR3 is CASSYSATDTQYF. In nucleotides, the CDR3 is TGTGCCAGCAGTTACTCGGCCACAGATACGCAGTATTTT.

In its sample, this clonotype was seen a few times. The J gene is TRBJ2-3, the V gene TRBV6-2 or TRBV6-3; 8 positions match TRBD2. Germline V gene sequence: CDR1 MNHEY, CDR2 SVGEGT. The CDR3 is 15 amino acids. The junction had 7 bases not matched to a gene; V was cut back by 5 bases and J by 3 bases. CDR3 nucleotides: TGTGCCAGCAGTCCCCCGGGACTAGGAACAGATACGCAGTATTTT. Translating gives CASSPPGLGTDTQYF.

This clonotype was seen repeatedly, ten times or more. This chain joins TRBV4-1 and TRBJ2-3; weak D call: TRBD1 (6 bases). The CDR3 has 16 residues. From germline, CDR1 is MGHRA and CDR2 YSYEKL. The germline V and J ends were trimmed by 6 bases and 5 bases, with 21 bases remaining between them. CDR3 amino acids: CASSRTPGTPKDTQYF. CDR3 DNA: TGCGCCAGCAGTCGCACTCCCGGGACACCTAAAGATACGCAGTATTTT.

This clonotype has ten or more counts. The J gene is TRBJ2-7, the V gene TRBV7-2; unclear D gene. This CDR3 has 13 amino acids. Germline CDR1 is SGHTA and CDR2 is FQGNSA. V lost 4 bases, J lost 0 bases, and 7 bases lay in between. CDR3 nucleotide sequence: TGTGCCAGCAGCTGGTCGAGCTCCTACGAGCAGTACTTC. Translating gives CASSWSSSYEQYF.

This clonotype came up many times. This chain joins TRBV20-1 and TRBJ2-1; D possibly corresponds to TRBD2 (5 bases). This CDR3 contains 13 residues. CDR1 is DFQATT, CDR2 SNEGSKA, per germline (reference sequence). Trimming took 5 bases from V and 3 from J, leaving 11 bases between them. The DNA for the CDR3 is TGCAGTGCTGCACGGGGTCTCTACAATGAGCAGTTCTTC. It translates to CSAARGLYNEQFF.

V gene TRBV6-5 combines with J gene TRBJ2-7; tentatively, D is TRBD1 or TRBD2 (6 bases each). V lost 4 bases to trimming and J lost 2 bases, with 12 bases between them. CDR1 is MNHEY and CDR2 is SVGAGI in the germline V gene. The CDR3 length is 14 residues. Here the CDR3 reads CASSSGGQPYEQYF. The CDR3 DNA is TGTGCCAGCAGTTCCGGGGGACAACCCTACGAGCAGTACTTC.

This clonotype was counted at least ten times. The J gene is TRBJ2-1, the V gene TRBV20-1; 8 nucleotides line up with TRBD1. Germline V lookup: CDR1 DFQATT, CDR2 SNEGSKA (reference sequence). The ends lost 2 bases at V and 4 bases at J; junction bases unmatched: 7. The CDR3 length is 15 residues. CDR3 coding DNA: TGCAGTGCTAGAACCGGGACAGGCACTTACAATGAGCAGTTCTTC. Translated: CSARTGTGTYNEQFF.

In its sample, this clonotype was seen many times. J is TRBJ2-1 and V is TRBV3-1, with TRBD2 as a possible D gene (6 bases). The ends were cut back, 4 bases at V and 7 bases at J, with 11 bases in the middle. The CDR3 has 13 residues. CDR1 is LGHDT and CDR2 is YNNKEL in the germline V gene (reference sequence). DNA of the CDR3: TGTGCCAGCAGCCTTAGTAGCGGAAATGAGCAGTTCTTC. Translating it yields CASSLSSGNEQFF.

This clonotype was observed at least ten times. The rearrangement links TRBV20-1 to TRBJ1-6; TRBD1 is a possible D gene (6 bases). CDR3 length: 14 residues. Trimming took off 4 bases at V and 7 bases at J, with 14 bases between the two ends. From germline, CDR1 is DFQATT and CDR2 SNEGSKA (reference sequence). The CDR3: CSATLVDRNSPLHF. The CDR3, as DNA: TGCAGTGCTACCCTTGTGGACAGAAATTCACCCCTCCACTTT.

This chain uses TRBV18 with TRBJ2-1; tentatively, D is TRBD1 (6 bases). V was cut by 2 bases and J by 1 base, with 9 bases left in between. Germline V CDR1 and CDR2: KGHSH, LQKENI. The CDR3 length is 15 residues. The DNA of the CDR3 is TGTGCCAGCTCACCAGCACAGGGTTCCTACAATGAGCAGTTCTTC. Residues: CASSPAQGSYNEQFF.

This clonotype was counted many times. This chain links TRBV5-1 with TRBJ2-2; 10 nucleotides line up with TRBD1. V was clipped by 2 bases and J by 7 bases; unmatched bases: 8. This CDR3 comprises 16 residues. Germline V CDR1 and CDR2: SGHRS, YFSETQ. In DNA form, the CDR3 reads TGCGCCAGCAGCTTCCCCTCGACAGGGGGCTTCGGGGAGCTGTTTTTT. Its translation is CASSFPSTGGFGELFF.

This clonotype has a handful of counts. The V call is TRBV7-9, the J call TRBJ2-3; weak D call: TRBD2 (6 bases). This CDR3 is built from 12 residues. Germline CDR1 is SEHNR and CDR2 is FQNEAQ (reference sequence). V lost 5 bases and J lost 6, with 9 bases in between. The CDR3 spells CASSRLVDTQYF. In DNA, the CDR3 is TGTGCCAGCAGCCGACTAGTGGATACGCAGTATTTT.

This clonotype appeared a few times. This chain connects TRBV2 to TRBJ2-5, with a tentative D call TRBD1 (6 bases). This CDR3 is built from 14 residues. CDR1 and CDR2 from the germline V gene are SNHLY and FYNNEI. Trimming took 6 bases from V and 1 from J, leaving 12 bases between them. The CDR3 sequence: CASRFGQLQETQYF. CDR3 sequence (DNA): TGTGCCAGCAGATTCGGACAGCTCCAAGAGACCCAGTACTTC.

This clonotype has only a few counts. The V call is TRBV20-1, the J call TRBJ2-3; 12 bases map to TRBD2. V was clipped by 1 base and J by 6 bases; unmatched bases: 2. Germline CDR1 DFQATT, CDR2 SNEGSKA (reference sequence). The CDR3 totals 14 residues. CDR3 DNA sequence: TGCAGTGCTAGAGTCCTAGCGGGGGGGGATACGCAGTATTTT. It is translated as CSARVLAGGDTQYF.

This clonotype was detected only a few times. The chain employs TRBV19 and TRBJ1-6, with D possibly TRBD1 on 6 matching bases. Germline assignment: CDR1 LNHDA and CDR2 SQIVND (reference sequence). The CDR3 has 14 residues. V was clipped by 5 bases and J by 9 bases, with 14 bases between them. The CDR3 sequence: CASSHTGYSSPLHF. CDR3 in DNA: TGTGCCAGTAGTCATACAGGGTACAGTTCACCCCTCCACTTT.